The 5 T cell receptor beta chains below come from one sample, sequenced in a study of immune evolution from preneoplasia to lung adenocarcinoma. Repertoires were generated with immunoSEQ multiplex PCR, while TCRdb's copy carries only in-frame clones and drops some. Found here are over 30,000 clones, around 74% of them singletons; the top ten hold 6% to 7%. The sample consisted of FFPE invasive lung adenocarcinoma tissue. Receptors were obtained from a person in their sixties or seventies with lung adenocarcinoma.

In regard to this clone: Other DNA variants within this sample encode the same CDR3. The CDR3 protein is CASGLGTGVRPQHF. The DNA for the CDR3 is TGTGCTAGTGGTTTGGGTACAGGGGTAAGGCCCCAGCATTTT. The J gene is TRBJ1-5, the V gene TRBV12-5; TRBD1 matches at 7 bases. V was clipped by 1 base and J by 9 bases; unmatched bases: 6. This CDR3 has 14 amino acids. Germline CDR1 is LGHNT and CDR2 is FRNRAP.

This rearrangement joins TRBV28 to TRBJ2-1; 7 bases are shared with TRBD1. The CDR3 contains 13 residues. Trimming removed 7 bases from V and 3 bases from J; junction bases left unmatched: 3. Germline V CDR1 and CDR2: MDHEN, SYDVKM. DNA for the CDR3: TGTGCCAGCACTGGGACAGTCTACAATGAGCAGTTCTTC. It encodes CASTGTVYNEQFF.

The chain is built from TRBV27 and TRBJ1-1; 10 nucleotides line up with TRBD1. The CDR3 loop spans 16 amino acids. Germline V lookup: CDR1 MNHEY, CDR2 SMNVEV (reference sequence). Trimming cost V 0 bases and J 4 bases; bases outside gene matches: 5. The CDR3 sequence is CASSLSGTGASTEAFF. The CDR3 DNA follows: TGTGCCAGCAGTTTATCCGGGACAGGGGCGAGCACTGAAGCTTTCTTT.

V gene TRBV5-1 combines with J gene TRBJ2-7; tentatively, D is TRBD2 (6 bases). The germline gives CDR1 SGHRS, CDR2 YFSETQ. The CDR3 is 13 residues long. Between the trimmed V and J ends, which lost 5 bases and 5 bases, there was a span of 14 bases. The CDR3 sequence is CASSYGTSNEQYF. The CDR3 nucleotides read TGCGCCAGCAGTTACGGGACTTCGAACGAGCAGTACTTC.

A few counts support this clone. CDR3 in DNA: TGTGCCTGGAGTTTGGGGGAATCGGGTGAAAAACTGTTTTTT. Protein sequence: CAWSLGESGEKLFF. The chain recombines TRBV30 with TRBJ1-4; perhaps TRBD1 as D (5 bases). Trimming left V 2 bases short and J 7 bases short, with 14 bases between. Germline V gene data show CDR1 as GTSNPN and CDR2 as SVGIG (reference sequence). The CDR3 spans 14 residues.